These 7 T cell receptor beta chains originate from one sample sequenced in a study of OX40 agonist ivuxolimab in advanced cancers. Using immunoSEQ multiplex PCR, the repertoire was profiled, and TCRdb retains in-frame clones only, with some absent. The sample yields 55,000 to 80,000 clones, roughly nine tenths seen once. Sequenced here: CD4+ or CD8+ T cells sorted from blood, sampled in a trial of the OX40 agonist ivuxolimab. The receptors stem from an adult with an advanced solid tumor such as melanoma, head and neck, liver or kidney cancer.

This clone was counted once. The V and J genes are TRBV6-6 and TRBJ2-7, with 9 bases lining up with TRBD1. Germline CDR1 reads MNHNY; CDR2 reads SVGAGI (reference sequence). Trimming took 10 bases from V and 3 from J; bases not matched to a gene: 4. This CDR3 has 12 amino acids. The DNA of the CDR3 is TGTGCCAATACGGGACAGGGCTACGAGCAGTACTTC. Its translation is CANTGQGYEQYF.

The chain joins TRBV9 to TRBJ1-5; D uncertain. V lost 0 bases and J 7 bases, leaving 14 bases between the germline ends. Per germline, CDR1 SGDLS and CDR2 YYNGEE. The CDR3 has 15 residues. CDR3 loop: CASSVAGGGNQPQHF. The CDR3 nucleotides are TGTGCCAGCAGCGTAGCCGGCGGTGGAAACCAGCCCCAGCATTTT.

The gene calls are TRBV10-3 and TRBJ2-7; perhaps D is TRBD1 or TRBD2 (5 bases each). V dropped 4 bases and J dropped 7 bases, with 20 bases sitting between them. The CDR3 length is 15 residues. Germline values: CDR1 ENHRY, CDR2 SYGVKD. CDR3 sequence reads: CAISVGPGPEGEQYF. CDR3 in DNA: TGTGCCATCAGTGTGGGCCCGGGACCCGAGGGGGAGCAGTACTTC.

Only one count was recorded for this clone. The chain carries TRBV4-2 and TRBJ1-4, with 9 bases fitting TRBD1. The germline gives CDR1 LGHNA, CDR2 YNFKEQ. V lost 0 bases, J lost 8 bases, and 10 bases stayed unmatched. The CDR3 loop spans 17 amino acids. The CDR3 DNA reads TGTGCCAGCAGCCAAGAGACAGGGGGATCTCTTGGGGAAAAACTGTTTTTT. It specifies CASSQETGGSLGEKLFF.

The chain uses TRBV19 and TRBJ1-5; unclear D gene. Germline assignment: CDR1 LNHDA and CDR2 SQIVND (reference sequence). This CDR3 contains 14 residues. Trimming stripped 2 bases from V and 4 bases from J, with 9 bases between. In DNA form, the CDR3 reads TGTGCCAGTAGTATACCGCAGGTTAATCAGCCCCAGCATTTT. It specifies CASSIPQVNQPQHF. Filled out from reference TRBV19 and TRBJ1-5, the complete variable domain reads DGGITQSPKYLFRKEGQNVTLSCEQNLNHDAMYWYRQDPGQGLRLIYYSQIVNDFQKGDIAEGYSVSREKKESFPLTVTSAQKNPTAFYLCASSIPQVNQPQHFGDGTRLSIL.

The chain has TRBV28 and TRBJ1-5; 8 bases match TRBD1. This CDR3 region has 13 residues. Per the germline V gene, CDR1 is MDHEN and CDR2 is SYDVKM. J was trimmed by 7 bases and V by 6 bases; bases with no gene match: 5. CDR3 protein: CASRGTGRQPQHF. Here the CDR3 DNA reads TGTGCCAGCAGAGGGACAGGCAGACAGCCCCAGCATTTT.

This chain joins TRBV5-6 and TRBJ2-2, with D tentatively TRBD2 (5 bases). The CDR3 totals 15 residues. Between the trimmed V and J ends, which lost 5 bases and 6 bases, there was a span of 17 bases. The germline gives CDR1 SGHDT, CDR2 YYEEEE. This CDR3 is CASSGTGIPPGELFF. Written as DNA, the CDR3 is TGTGCCAGCAGTGGTACCGGGATCCCACCCGGGGAGCTGTTTTTT.